This paragraph covers one TCR beta chain sequence. Many counts were recorded for this clonotype. Its antigen specificity is not known. It has no much larger one-base neighbor in the sample; base qualities were not kept. This sample is part of a study of blood T cells in healthy people across ages (dated by TCRdb to the mid-2010s). In the study overall: In model experiments, template switching captured roughly one uniquely barcoded TCR beta cDNA molecule for every two T cells. To avoid experimental bias, donors of different ages were spread randomly across the sequencing lanes. Age-related changes in TCR beta repertoire diversity were measured in the study by deep sequencing normalized with unique cDNA molecular identifiers. Donors were grouped into four age groups: young (average 16 years), middle-aged (39), aged (roughly 67) and long-lived (around 82). Using the same blood draw, the study looked at two additional independent replicas of 1 million unique cDNA reads for two donors, one aged 18 to 30 and the other aged 80 or older.

CDR1 and CDR2, per the germline V gene, are SGHTA and FQGNSA. Cut back by 7 bases and 0 bases, the V and J ends lie 10 bases apart. CDR3 length: 14 amino acids, cysteine to phenylalanine. The CDR3 DNA has 42 bases and is translated from base 1. What the authors observed across the whole study: Conclusive comparison of naive and antigen-experienced compartments was prevented by the profiling of bulk unsorted PBMCs. Observed TCR beta diversity per million T cells fell roughly linearly with age, and a significant reduction was already apparent by age roughly 40. A strong correlation was found between observed TCR beta diversity and the percentage of naive T cells measured by flow cytometry. The CMV infection status of donors was not known, potentially confounding age-related changes in expanded clonotypes. Estimates of total diversity from one million sequenced T cells were regarded as lower bounds and underestimates. Compared with the aged group, the long-lived group had more naive CD4+ T cells, fewer expanded clones and increased TCR diversity, a pattern suggesting age selection.

Receptor amplification or capture employed 5' RACE. The sequencer listed for this sample is Illumina HiSeq 2500. A second PCR of about 7 to 12 cycles was run with a J-beta primer mix and a sample-barcoded 5' primer. A template-switch 5' adaptor carrying 12 random nucleotides introduced a unique molecular identifier onto each TCR beta cDNA molecule. Each sample yielded at least 3 million CDR3-containing paired-end reads. The Mint cDNA synthesis kit, primed by a TRBC-specific oligonucleotide, was used to synthesize first-strand cDNA from all RNA. All cDNA was treated with uracil-DNA glycosylase and then went through a first 18-cycle PCR with the universal primers M1SS and BC2_uni_R. As for the authors' bioinformatics: For normalization, 1 million high-quality reads were randomly selected from each sample, with every read carrying a distinct molecular identifier. Reads with shared molecular identifiers were discarded instead of being binned into consensus sequences. CDR3 identification, clonotype clustering and error correction used MiTCR with a Q25 quality threshold and the strictest error-elimination algorithm. Lower-bound total TCR beta diversity was estimated with a nonparametric unseen species model using Euler transformation. The public reads were reanalyzed by TCRdb: fastp trimming at Q25, MiXCR alignment, in-frame beta chains only. Each record represents a unique CDR3 protein, reported with the most common genes and DNA among its rows. These V and J calls derive from TCRdb rather than the authors' analysis. This sample lists more than 1 million distinct CDR3 sequences; under 55% were detected once. The ten largest account for approximately 19% of the sample.

Donors were 39 systemically healthy Caucasian individuals from Russia aged roughly 6 to 95 years. Approximately 9 milliliters of peripheral blood were collected from each donor into EDTA-treated Vacutainer tubes. PBMCs were isolated by Ficoll-Paque density-gradient centrifugation, with at least 7 million obtained per sample. Trizol reagent was used to extract total RNA from the PBMCs, yielding at least 5.5 micrograms per sample. For every donor, flow cytometry on a PBMC aliquot measured the percentage of naive CD45RAhigh/CD27high T cells. This TCR was sampled from an older woman in good health. The chain is encoded by TRBV7-2 joined to TRBJ2-4, with no reliable assignment of the D segment. Source material: blood. The CDR3 is CASTEPVAKNIQYF. The nucleotide sequence reads TGTGCCAGCACCGAGCCAGTAGCCAAAAACATTCAGTACTTC.